Below, one T cell receptor beta chain is given with its context. The PCR employed 60 Vbeta primers together with 13 Jbeta primers. Generated by immunoSEQ multiplex PCR, the TCRdb table keeps only in-frame clones and is missing some. The sample carries around 84,000 clones, over 75% recorded once. V lost 8 bases, J lost 2 bases, and 22 bases lay in between. The CDR3 consists of 18 residues. CDR1 and CDR2 from the germline V gene are SEHNR and FQNEAQ (reference sequence). This entry belongs to a study of cytomegalovirus exposure and HLA in healthy donors. The sequence derives from a human donor in good health. The sequenced sample consisted of PBMCs. The J gene is TRBJ2-6, the V gene TRBV7-9; maybe TRBD2 (6 bases). CDR3 in amino acids: CASYLQGRRGTGANVLTF. As DNA, the CDR3 is TGTGCCAGCTACCTCCAGGGACGGAGGGGTACTGGGGCCAACGTCCTGACTTTC.